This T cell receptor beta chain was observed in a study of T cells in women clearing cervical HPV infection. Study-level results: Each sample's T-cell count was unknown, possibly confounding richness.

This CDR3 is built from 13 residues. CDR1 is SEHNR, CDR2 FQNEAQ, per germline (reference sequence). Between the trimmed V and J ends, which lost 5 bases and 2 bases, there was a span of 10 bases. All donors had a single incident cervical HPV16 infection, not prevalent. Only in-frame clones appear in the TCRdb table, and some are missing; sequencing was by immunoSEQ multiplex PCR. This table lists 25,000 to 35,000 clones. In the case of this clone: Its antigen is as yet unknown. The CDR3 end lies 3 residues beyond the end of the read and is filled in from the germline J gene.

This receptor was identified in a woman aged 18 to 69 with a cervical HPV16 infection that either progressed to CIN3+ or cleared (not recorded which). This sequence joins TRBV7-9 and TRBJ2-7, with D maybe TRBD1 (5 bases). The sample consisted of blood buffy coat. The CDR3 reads CASSEQAAYEQYF. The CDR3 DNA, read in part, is TGTGCCAGCAGCGAACAGGCTGCCTACGAG.